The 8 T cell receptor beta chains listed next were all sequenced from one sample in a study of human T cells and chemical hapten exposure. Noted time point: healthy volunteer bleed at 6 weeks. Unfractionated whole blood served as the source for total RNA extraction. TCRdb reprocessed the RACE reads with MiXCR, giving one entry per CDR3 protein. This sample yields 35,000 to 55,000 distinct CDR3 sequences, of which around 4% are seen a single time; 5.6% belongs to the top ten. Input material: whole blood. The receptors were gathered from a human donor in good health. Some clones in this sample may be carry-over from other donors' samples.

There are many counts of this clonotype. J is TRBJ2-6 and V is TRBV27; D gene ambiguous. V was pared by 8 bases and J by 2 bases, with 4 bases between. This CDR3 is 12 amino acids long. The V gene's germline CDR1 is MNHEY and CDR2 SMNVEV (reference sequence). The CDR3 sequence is CASGPGANVLTF. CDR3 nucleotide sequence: TGTGCCAGCGGTCCTGGGGCCAACGTCCTGACTTTC. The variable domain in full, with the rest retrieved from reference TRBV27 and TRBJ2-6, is EAQVTQNPRYLITVTGKKLTVTCSQNMNHEYMSWYRQDPGLGLRQIYYSMNVEVTDKGDVPEGYKVSRKEKRNFPLILESPSPNQTSLYFCASGPGANVLTFGAGSRLTVL.

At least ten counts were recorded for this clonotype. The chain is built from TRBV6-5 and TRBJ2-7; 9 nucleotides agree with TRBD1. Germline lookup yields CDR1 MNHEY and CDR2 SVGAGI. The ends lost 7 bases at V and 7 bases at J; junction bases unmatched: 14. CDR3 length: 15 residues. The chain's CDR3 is CASTPTSDRGGEQYF. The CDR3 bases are TGTGCCAGCACCCCCACCTCGGACAGGGGAGGGGAGCAGTACTTC.

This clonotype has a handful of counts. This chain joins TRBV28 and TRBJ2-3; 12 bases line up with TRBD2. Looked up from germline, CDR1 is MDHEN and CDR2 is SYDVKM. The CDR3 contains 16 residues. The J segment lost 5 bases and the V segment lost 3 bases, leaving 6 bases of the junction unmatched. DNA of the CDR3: TGTGCCAGCAGTTTCCCACTAGCGGGAGGAATAGATACGCAGTATTTT. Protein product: CASSFPLAGGIDTQYF.

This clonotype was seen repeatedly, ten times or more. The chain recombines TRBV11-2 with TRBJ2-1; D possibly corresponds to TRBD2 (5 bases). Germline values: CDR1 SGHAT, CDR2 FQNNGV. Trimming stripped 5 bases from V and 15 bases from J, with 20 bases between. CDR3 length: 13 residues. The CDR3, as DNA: TGTGCCAGCAGCGGAGGCGGTAGAGGCACGCTGTTCTTC. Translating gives CASSGGGRGTLFF.

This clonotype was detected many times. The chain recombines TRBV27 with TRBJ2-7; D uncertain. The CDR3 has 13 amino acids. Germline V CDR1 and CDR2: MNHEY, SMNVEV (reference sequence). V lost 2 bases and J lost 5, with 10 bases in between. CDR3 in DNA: TGTGCCAGCAGTTTAGGCCCCTACGACGAGCAGTACTTC. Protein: CASSLGPYDEQYF.

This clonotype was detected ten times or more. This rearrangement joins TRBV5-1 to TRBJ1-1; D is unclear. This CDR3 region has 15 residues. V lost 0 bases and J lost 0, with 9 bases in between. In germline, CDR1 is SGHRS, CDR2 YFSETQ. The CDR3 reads CASSLGNLMNTEAFF. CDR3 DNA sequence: TGCGCCAGCAGCTTGGGCAACCTCATGAACACTGAAGCTTTCTTT.

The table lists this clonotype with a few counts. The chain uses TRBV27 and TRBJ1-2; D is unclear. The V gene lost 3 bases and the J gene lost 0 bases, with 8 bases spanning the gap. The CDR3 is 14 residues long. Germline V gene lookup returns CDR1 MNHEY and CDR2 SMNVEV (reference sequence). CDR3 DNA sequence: TGTGCCAGCAGTTTGGCCCCAGCTAACTATGGCTACACCTTC. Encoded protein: CASSLAPANYGYTF.

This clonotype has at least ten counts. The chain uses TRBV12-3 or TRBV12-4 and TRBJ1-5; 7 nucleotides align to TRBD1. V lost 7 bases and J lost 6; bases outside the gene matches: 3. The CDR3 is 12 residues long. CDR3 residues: CASTQGVQPQHF. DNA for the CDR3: TGTGCCAGCACCCAGGGGGTTCAGCCCCAGCATTTT.